This section outlines one T cell receptor beta chain sequence together with its context. CDR3 size: 16 residues. From germline, CDR1 is SGHRS and CDR2 YFSETQ. The V and J ends lost 0 bases and 0 bases respectively, with 13 bases between them. This sample is drawn from a study of cytomegalovirus exposure and HLA in healthy donors. Across the whole study: Unique TCRs numbering some 77 million, obtained from HLA-typed donors, made up an early data release.

13 Jbeta primers and 60 Vbeta primers were used for the PCR. In the original processing: There were around 77 million unique TCR beta chains by a later count, and approximately 10 million of them were shared. Clones were read by immunoSEQ multiplex PCR, and TCRdb kept only the in-frame ones, dropping some. V and J calls and clone size are copied from that table; D and trimming were computed from the DNA. Of roughly 140,000 clones in the sample, about three fifths were seen once. This chain links TRBV5-1 with TRBJ2-7, with TRBD1 as a possible D gene (6 bases). Sequencing was carried out using PBMCs. The origin of this receptor is a young woman in good health and CMV-seropositive. In nucleotides, the CDR3 is TGCGCCAGCAGCTTGGGGACCGGGACACTCTCCTACGAGCAGTACTTC. It codes for CASSLGTGTLSYEQYF.